Listed here is a single T cell receptor beta chain. Its antigen is unidentified. These data are taken from a study of Ad26.COV2.S vaccination and SARS-CoV-2 variants. Broader study findings: Reported findings describe substantial breadth in spike-specific CD8+ and CD4+ T cell responses following vaccination. Spike-specific TCR breadth ran higher among vaccine recipients than placebo recipients.

Profiled with immunoSEQ multiplex PCR; TCRdb holds only in-frame clones, not every one. The profile covers around 400,000 clones, with about 88% appearing a single time and 1.5% to 2% taken by the ten largest. Treatment denoted: over 15 received Ad26.COV2.S at low or high dose, single or two shots; roughly five received placebo; per-sample allocation not given. Each sample was drawn 63 days after the first injection (of vaccine or placebo). Based in Boston, the donor was an adult of 18-55 years. The CDR3 has 13 residues. V lost 6 bases and J lost 2; bases outside the gene matches: 5. Germline V lookup: CDR1 SQVTM, CDR2 ANQGSEA.

This sample comprised peripheral blood, obtained in a trial of Ad26.COV2.S vaccine versus placebo. The sequence was collected from a person between 18 and 59 years old who received the Ad26.COV2.S COVID-19 vaccine or a placebo. The rearrangement uses TRBV29-1 and TRBJ1-1, with 8 nucleotides matching TRBD1. The CDR3, as DNA: TGCAGCGTGGTACAGGGGGGTAACACTGAAGCTTTCTTT. Encoded protein: CSVVQGGNTEAFF.